This TCR beta chain was documented in a study of blood T cells in healthy people across ages. Sample-barcoded 5' priming and a J-beta primer mix drove a second PCR of about 6 to 12 cycles. Every sample returned 2.5 million or more CDR3-containing paired-end reads. TCRdb ran MiXCR on the 5' RACE reads and lists one entry per CDR3 protein. The sample contains about 800,000 distinct CDR3 sequences, approximately 25% of which appear only once. The same sample was also used in a study of T cells of mothers and their children. That paper adds: From each mother came over 9 million TCR beta CDR3 reads, and from each child came 2.5 million to 3.5 million.

The sequencing input was blood. The clonotype comes from a boy aged 5 to 17 in good health.

CDR3 region: CASSLLAGGRPETQYF. Here the CDR3 DNA reads TGTGCCAGCAGCTTATTAGCTGGCGGGAGGCCGGAGACCCAGTACTTC. This sequence joins TRBV13 and TRBJ2-5, with 8 bases identical to TRBD2. J was trimmed by 5 bases and V by 2 bases; bases with no gene match: 10. This CDR3 spans 16 amino acids. Germline CDR1 PRHDT, CDR2 FYEKMQ (reference sequence).